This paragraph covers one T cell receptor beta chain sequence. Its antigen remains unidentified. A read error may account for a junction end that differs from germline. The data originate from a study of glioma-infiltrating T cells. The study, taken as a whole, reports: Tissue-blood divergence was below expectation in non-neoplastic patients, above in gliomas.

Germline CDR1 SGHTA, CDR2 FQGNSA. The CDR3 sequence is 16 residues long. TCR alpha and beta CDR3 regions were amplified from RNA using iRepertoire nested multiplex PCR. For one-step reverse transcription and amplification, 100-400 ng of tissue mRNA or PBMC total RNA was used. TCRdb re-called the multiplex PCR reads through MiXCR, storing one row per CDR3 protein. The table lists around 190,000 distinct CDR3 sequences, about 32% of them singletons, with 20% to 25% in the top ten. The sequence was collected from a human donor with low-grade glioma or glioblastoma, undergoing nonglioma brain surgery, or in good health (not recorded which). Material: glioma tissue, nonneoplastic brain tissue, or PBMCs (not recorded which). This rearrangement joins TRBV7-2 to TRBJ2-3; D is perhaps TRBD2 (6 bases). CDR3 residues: CASSLWLATSTDTKYF. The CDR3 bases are TGTGCCAGCAGCTTATGGCTAGCAACTAGCACAGATACGAAGTATTTT.